The sequence of this T cell receptor (beta chain) was determined in a study of cytomegalovirus exposure and HLA in healthy donors. Study as a whole: The approximately 720 first-cohort repertoires and the 95 to 150 validation repertoires shared the same platform, a later analysis reported. Study results and limitations: The study labeled about 160 TCR beta chains cytomegalovirus-associated. Many donors shared some public TCRs, even though most TCR sequences were rare. That first-cohort TCR clusters tended to co-occur in the 120 or so validation repertoires was found in a later analysis.

The V gene lost 3 bases and the J gene lost 6 bases, with 9 bases spanning the gap. The V gene's germline CDR1 is LNHDA and CDR2 SQIVND (reference sequence). This CDR3 region has 13 residues. In this sample, this clone turned up once. The antigen is not known. The method was immunoSEQ multiplex PCR; TCRdb's version includes in-frame clones alone and lacks a portion of them. Of over 100,000 clones listed, approximately 87% are singletons. The chain couples TRBV19 to TRBJ1-5; D is ambiguous. Sequencing was done on a sample of PBMCs. The TCR originated in a young woman in good health and CMV-seropositive. CDR3 protein: CASSILSSQPQHF. CDR3 DNA sequence: TGTGCCAGTAGTATCCTCAGTTCTCAGCCCCAGCATTTT.